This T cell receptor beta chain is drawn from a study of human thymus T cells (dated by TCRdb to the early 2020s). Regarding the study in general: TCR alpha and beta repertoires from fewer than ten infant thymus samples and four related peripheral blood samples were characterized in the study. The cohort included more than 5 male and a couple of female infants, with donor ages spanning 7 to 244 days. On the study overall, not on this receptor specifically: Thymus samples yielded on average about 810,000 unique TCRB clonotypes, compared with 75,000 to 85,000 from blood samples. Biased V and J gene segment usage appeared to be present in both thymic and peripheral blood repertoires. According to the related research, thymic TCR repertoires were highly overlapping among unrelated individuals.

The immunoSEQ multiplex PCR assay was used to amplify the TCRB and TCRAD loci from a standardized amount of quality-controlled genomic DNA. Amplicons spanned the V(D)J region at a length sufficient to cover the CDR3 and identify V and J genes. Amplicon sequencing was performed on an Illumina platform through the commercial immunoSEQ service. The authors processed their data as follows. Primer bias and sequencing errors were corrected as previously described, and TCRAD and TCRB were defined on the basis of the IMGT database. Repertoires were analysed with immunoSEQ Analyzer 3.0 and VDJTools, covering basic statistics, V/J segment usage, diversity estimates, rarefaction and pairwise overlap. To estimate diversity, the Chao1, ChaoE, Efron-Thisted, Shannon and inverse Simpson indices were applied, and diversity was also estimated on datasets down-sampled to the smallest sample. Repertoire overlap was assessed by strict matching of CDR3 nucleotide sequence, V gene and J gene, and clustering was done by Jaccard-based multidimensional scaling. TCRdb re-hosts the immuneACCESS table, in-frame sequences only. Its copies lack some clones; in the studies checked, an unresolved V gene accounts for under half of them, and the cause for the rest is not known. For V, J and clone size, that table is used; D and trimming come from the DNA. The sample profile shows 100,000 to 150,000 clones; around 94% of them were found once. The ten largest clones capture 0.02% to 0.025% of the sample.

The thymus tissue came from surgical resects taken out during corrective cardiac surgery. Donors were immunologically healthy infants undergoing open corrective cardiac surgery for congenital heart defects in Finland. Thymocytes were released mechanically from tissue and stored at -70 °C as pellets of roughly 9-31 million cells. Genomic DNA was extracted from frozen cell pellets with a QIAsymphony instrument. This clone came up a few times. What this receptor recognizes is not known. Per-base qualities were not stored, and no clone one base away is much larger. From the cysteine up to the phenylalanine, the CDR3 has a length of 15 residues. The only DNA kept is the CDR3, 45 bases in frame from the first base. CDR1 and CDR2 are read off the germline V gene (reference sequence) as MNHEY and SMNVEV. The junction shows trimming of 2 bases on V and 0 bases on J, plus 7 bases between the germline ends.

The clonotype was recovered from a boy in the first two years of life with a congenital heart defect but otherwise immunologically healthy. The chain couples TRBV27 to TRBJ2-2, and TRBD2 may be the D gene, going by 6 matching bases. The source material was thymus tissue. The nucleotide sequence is TGTGCCAGCAGTTTAGCTAGCGCGAACACCGGGGAGCTGTTTTTT. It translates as CASSLASANTGELFF.